This T cell receptor beta chain was documented in a study of regulatory T cells in long-lasting Graves disease. Study-wide findings and caveats: It is possible that accuracy was reduced by the small size of the sample.

Germline CDR1 is MNHEY and CDR2 is SMNVEV (reference sequence). Germline trimming cut 4 bases from V and 3 bases from J; bases unmatched to any gene: 6. This CDR3 region has 15 residues. Researchers made TCR beta libraries by using iRepertoire HTBI primers and running Arm-PCR on CDR3 regions. TCRdb re-derived calls from the multiplex PCR reads in MiXCR, one entry per CDR3 protein. The sample contains 400,000 to 600,000 distinct CDR3 sequences, roughly a fifth of which appear only once. This sample's time point: persistent/refractory GD, antithyroid drugs over 5 years with positive TRAb. Extracted RNA from PBMCs served as the source of the TCR library. Graves' disease was diagnosed by American Thyroid Association guidelines. This clonotype was seen just once. Its antigen is as yet unknown. This may be a read error: a much more frequent sequence differs by one nucleotide.

This rearrangement joins TRBV27 to TRBJ1-5; TRBD1 matches at 7 bases. Sequences were derived from peripheral blood mononuclear cells (PBMCs), sampled when the disease was refractory, from a patient treated with antithyroid drugs. The origin of this receptor is a female donor with Graves disease. As DNA, the CDR3 is TGTGCCAGCAGTTGGAAGGGGGCCGACAATCAGCCCCAGCATTTT. It yields the protein CASSWKGADNQPQHF.